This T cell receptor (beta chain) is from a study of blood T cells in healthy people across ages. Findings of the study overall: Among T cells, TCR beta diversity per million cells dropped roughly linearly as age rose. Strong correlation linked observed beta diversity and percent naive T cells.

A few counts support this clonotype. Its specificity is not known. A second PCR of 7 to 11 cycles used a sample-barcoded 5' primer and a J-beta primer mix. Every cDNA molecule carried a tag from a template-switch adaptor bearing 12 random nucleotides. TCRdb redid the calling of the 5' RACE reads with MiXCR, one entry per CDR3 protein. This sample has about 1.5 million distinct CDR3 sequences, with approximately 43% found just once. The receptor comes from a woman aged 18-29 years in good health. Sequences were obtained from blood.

The CDR3 nucleotides read TGCGCCAGCAGCGACTGGACTAGCGGGAGCAATGAGCAGTTCTTC. It yields the protein CASSDWTSGSNEQFF. The rearrangement uses TRBV5-1 and TRBJ2-1, with 13 nucleotides matching TRBD2. The V and J ends lost 4 bases and 6 bases, in that order; junction bases with no gene match: 4. CDR1 SGHRS and CDR2 YFSETQ come from the germline V gene. CDR3 size: 15 residues. Full variable domain (rest looked up from reference TRBV5-1 and TRBJ2-1): KAGVTQTPRYLIKTRGQQVTLSCSPISGHRSVSWYQQTPGQGLQFLFEYFSETQRNKGNFPGRFSGRQFSNSRSEMNVSTLELGDSALYLCASSDWTSGSNEQFFGPGTRLTVL.